Below, 16 T cell receptor beta chains from the same sample are listed, as sequenced in a study of blood T cell repertoires in COVID-19. Measured with immunoSEQ multiplex PCR; TCRdb has only the in-frame clones, and not every one. This sample has roughly 130,000 clones, with roughly 90% found just once. The sample was peripheral blood. These receptor sequences come from a man between 60 and 70 years old with COVID-19, enrolled during active disease.

The chain has TRBV18 and TRBJ2-1, with 9 bases lining up with TRBD2. Germline CDR1 reads KGHSH; CDR2 reads LQKENI. V shed 4 bases, J shed 7 bases, and the junction held 5 bases outside the gene matches. This CDR3 is 14 amino acids long. CDR3 bases: TGTGCCAGCTCACGTAGCGGGAGCGGAAATGAGCAGTTCTTC. Residues: CASSRSGSGNEQFF.

Only one count was recorded for this clone. The V and J genes are TRBV7-1 and TRBJ2-7; D is tentatively TRBD1 or TRBD2 (10 bases each). TRBV7-1 is an ORF for which the function is uncertain. Between the trimmed V and J ends, which lost 3 bases and 0 bases, there was a span of 39 bases. The CDR3 covers 24 residues. CDR3 nucleotides: TGTGCCAGCAGCTCCCGGGACAGGGGACCTCGACTAGCGGGCTTACAGGTTCTCTCCTACGAGCAGTACTTC. Its protein is CASSSRDRGPRLAGLQVLSYEQYF.

This clone came up a few times. The gene calls are TRBV30 and TRBJ1-1; D is ambiguous. V lost 2 bases to trimming and J lost 9 bases, with 10 bases between them. The CDR3 totals 11 residues. Germline V gives CDR1 GTSNPN, CDR2 SVGIG (reference sequence). CDR3 bases: TGTGCCTGGAGTCTGACTGATAAAGCTTTCTTT. Its translation is CAWSLTDKAFF. Combining the CDR3 with reference TRBV30 and TRBJ1-1 gives the whole variable domain SQTIHQWPATLVQPVGSPLSLECTVEGTSNPNLYWYRQAAGRGLQLLFYSVGIGQISSEVPQNLSASRPQDRQFILSSKKLLLSDSGFYLCAWSLTDKAFFGQGTRLTVV.

This rearrangement joins TRBV7-3 to TRBJ2-2; 9 bases are a match to TRBD1. This CDR3 region has 17 residues. Per germline, CDR1 SGHTA and CDR2 FQGTGA. Trimming took 4 bases from V and 1 from J; bases not matched to a gene: 7. CDR3 DNA: TGTGCCAGCAGCTCCTACGGGACAGGGAGGAACACCGGGGAGCTGTTTTTT. Translated: CASSSYGTGRNTGELFF.

The chain recombines TRBV7-9 with TRBJ1-5; TRBD1 agrees at 7 bases. V lost 5 bases, J lost 0 bases, and 13 bases stayed unmatched. Germline CDR1 is SEHNR and CDR2 is FQNEAQ (reference sequence). The CDR3 runs 18 residues. This chain's CDR3 is CASSAVTGSHYSNQPQHF. The CDR3 region has the DNA TGTGCCAGCAGCGCCGTGACAGGGTCCCACTATAGCAATCAGCCCCAGCATTTT.

The genes are TRBV6-2 or TRBV6-3 and TRBJ2-1, with D possibly being TRBD1 (5 bases). The CDR3 loop spans 19 amino acids. Germline V gene lookup returns CDR1 MNHEY and CDR2 SVGEGT. Trimming removed 7 bases at V and 3 bases at J, with 28 bases between. This chain's CDR3 is CASTPEWQGKEGRYNEQFF. In DNA form, the CDR3 reads TGTGCCAGCACCCCTGAGTGGCAGGGTAAGGAAGGGCGCTACAATGAGCAGTTCTTC.

The chain couples TRBV2 to TRBJ2-5; D is undetermined. The germline V gene encodes CDR1 SNHLY and CDR2 FYNNEI. The CDR3 sequence is 14 residues long. V lost 2 bases, J lost 4 bases, and 11 bases lay in between. CDR3 DNA sequence: TGTGCCAGCAGTGAATCGAACTACGCAGAGACCCAGTACTTC. Translated, it gives CASSESNYAETQYF.

This clone was recorded only once. V gene TRBV28 combines with J gene TRBJ2-1, with TRBD2 identical over 7 bases. The germline CDR1 and CDR2 sequences are MDHEN and SYDVKM. The CDR3 loop spans 16 amino acids. The V segment lost 6 bases and the J segment 1 base; nucleotides outside the gene matches: 9. The CDR3 reads CASSRTLGGSYNEQFF. For the CDR3, the DNA is TGTGCCAGCAGCCGTACCCTGGGGGGGTCCTACAATGAGCAGTTCTTC.

This chain links TRBV20-1 with TRBJ1-2, with TRBD1 matching over 7 bases. In germline, CDR1 is DFQATT, CDR2 SNEGSKA (reference sequence). The CDR3 spans 16 residues. The V segment lost 3 bases and the J segment 2 bases; nucleotides outside the gene matches: 12. CDR3 loop: CSASHTGALMNYGYTF. In nucleotides, the CDR3 is TGCAGTGCTAGTCATACAGGGGCGCTTATGAACTATGGCTACACCTTC.

This chain joins TRBV19 and TRBJ2-5, with unresolved D. The V gene's germline CDR1 is LNHDA and CDR2 SQIVND (reference sequence). There are 13 residues in the CDR3. Trimming removed 6 bases from V and 1 base from J, with 9 bases in between. CDR3 in amino acids: CASSPLFQETQYF. The CDR3 region has the DNA TGTGCCAGTAGCCCCCTCTTCCAAGAGACCCAGTACTTC.

The chain recombines TRBV4-1 with TRBJ2-5; D unclear. V gave up 1 base and J gave up 2 bases, with 8 bases separating them. Per germline, CDR1 MGHRA and CDR2 YSYEKL. The CDR3 runs 14 residues. Here the CDR3 reads CASSQGSSQETQYF. The CDR3 DNA reads TGCGCCAGCAGCCAAGGTTCCTCGCAAGAGACCCAGTACTTC.

The chain recombines TRBV19 with TRBJ1-1; 12 bases map to TRBD1. The germline gives CDR1 LNHDA, CDR2 SQIVND (reference sequence). The trim removed 3 bases at V and 0 bases at J, leaving 11 bases unmatched. The CDR3 is 19 residues long. The CDR3 bases are TGTGCCAGTAGTATTGGGACAGGGGGCAGAACGGGGATGAACACTGAAGCTTTCTTT. This gives the protein CASSIGTGGRTGMNTEAFF.

CDR3 amino acids: CASRTSREGGGYTF. The CDR3 DNA reads as TGTGCCAGCAGGACCTCACGGGAGGGGGGCGGCTACACCTTC. The V and J genes are TRBV9 and TRBJ1-2; possible D gene TRBD1, 6 bases. Germline V gene lookup returns CDR1 SGDLS and CDR2 YYNGEE. V was trimmed by 5 bases and J by 8 bases, leaving 19 bases between them. CDR3 size: 14 residues.

The chain couples TRBV11-3 to TRBJ1-1, with 8 bases fitting TRBD1. CDR3 size: 14 residues. The V segment lost 3 bases and the J segment 1 base; nucleotides outside the gene matches: 1. Germline V gene lookup returns CDR1 SGHNT and CDR2 YENEEA. In nucleotides, the CDR3 is TGTGCCAGCAGCTTGGGGACAGGGAACACTGAAGCTTTCTTT. The encoded protein is CASSLGTGNTEAFF.

As for this clone: Within the sample, other DNA sequences also encode this same CDR3. The chain links TRBV28 to TRBJ1-4; D gene uncertain. Trimming stripped 5 bases from V and 4 bases from J, with 5 bases between. The CDR3 covers 12 residues. Germline V gene sequence: CDR1 MDHEN, CDR2 SYDVKM. Here the CDR3 DNA reads TGTGCCAGCAGTGTCCTTAATGAAAAACTGTTTTTT. It yields the protein CASSVLNEKLFF.

The V gene is TRBV30, the J gene TRBJ1-5; D is unresolved. This CDR3 spans 12 amino acids. Germline CDR1 GTSNPN, CDR2 SVGIG (reference sequence). Trimming took off 2 bases at V and 1 base at J, with 3 bases between the two ends. This CDR3 reads CAWSRSNQPQHF. The CDR3 coding sequence is TGTGCCTGGAGTCGGAGCAATCAGCCCCAGCATTTT.